This paragraph reports one T cell receptor (beta chain). V lost 4 bases to trimming and J lost 1 base; unmatched junction nucleotides: 4. This CDR3 comprises 15 residues. This sample is drawn from a study of blood T cell repertoires in COVID-19. Method: immunoSEQ multiplex PCR; TCRdb's copy keeps in-frame clones and lacks some. The sample records roughly 410,000 clones, 87% being singletons. J is TRBJ1-1 and V is TRBV23-1; 9 bases agree with TRBD1. TRBV23-1 is noted as an ORF with a role that remains uncertain. The sample comprised peripheral blood. The receptor was isolated from a woman aged 60-75 years with COVID-19, enrolled during active disease. The CDR3 sequence: CASSRHRGQNTEAFF. The CDR3 DNA reads TGCGCCAGCAGTCGACACAGGGGGCAGAACACTGAAGCTTTCTTT.